The TCR beta chain described here comes from a study of control samples from healthy donors and cancer patients (dated by TCRdb to the early 2020s). This clone is medium-sized (0.01 to 0.1%) in terms of sample share. The specificity of this receptor is unknown. Base quality data are lacking; no much larger clone is found one base away. The method behind the library was the immunoSEQ multiplex PCR assay. TCRdb provides this immuneACCESS table in a form limited to in-frame rearrangements. Some clones are lacking; in checked studies, under half of them reflect an unresolved V gene, and why the rest are absent is not known. The sample contains 95,000 to 150,000 clones, about 86% of them found a single time. The top ten hold about an eighth of the sample. This receptor was obtained from a man younger than 40 in good health. What was sequenced was blood.

CDR3 protein: CASSALGGMNTEAFF. The nucleotide sequence is given as TGTGCCAGCAGTGCCCTGGGGGGAATGAACACTGAAGCTTTCTTT. The sequence joins TRBV2 to TRBJ1-1; TRBD1 is possibly the D segment (5 matching bases). CDR1 and CDR2 were assigned from the germline V gene as SNHLY and FYNNEI. Cut back by 4 bases and 0 bases, the V and J ends lie 12 bases apart. The cysteine opens and the phenylalanine closes a CDR3 of 15 amino acids. The entry retains the CDR3 DNA only, 45 bases that are in frame from base 1.